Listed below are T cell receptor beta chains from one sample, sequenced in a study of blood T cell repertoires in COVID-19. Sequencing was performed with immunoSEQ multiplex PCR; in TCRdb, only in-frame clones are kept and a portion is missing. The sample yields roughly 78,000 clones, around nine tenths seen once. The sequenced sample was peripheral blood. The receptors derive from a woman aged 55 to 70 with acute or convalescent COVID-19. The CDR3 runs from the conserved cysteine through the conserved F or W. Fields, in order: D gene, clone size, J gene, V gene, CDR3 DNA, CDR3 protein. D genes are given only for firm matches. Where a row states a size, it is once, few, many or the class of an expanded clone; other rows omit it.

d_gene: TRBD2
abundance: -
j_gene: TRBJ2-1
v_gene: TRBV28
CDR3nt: TGTGCCAGCCTGACTAGCGGGGGGGGTGAGCAGTTCTTC
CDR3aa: CASLTSGGGEQFF

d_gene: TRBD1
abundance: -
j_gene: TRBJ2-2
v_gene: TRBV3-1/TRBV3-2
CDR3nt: TGTGCCAGCAGCCAAGATCCGGGACAGGGTAGCACCGGGGAGCTGTTTTTT
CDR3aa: CASSQDPGQGSTGELFF

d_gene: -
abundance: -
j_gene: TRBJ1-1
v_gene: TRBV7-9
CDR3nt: TGTGCCAGCAGCCGGGACTTAGTGAACACTGAAGCTTTCTTT
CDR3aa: CASSRDLVNTEAFF

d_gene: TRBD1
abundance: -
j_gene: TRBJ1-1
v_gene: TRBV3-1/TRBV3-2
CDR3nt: TGTGCCAGCGGGACAGGAGGCACTGAAGCTTTCTTT
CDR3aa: CASGTGGTEAFF

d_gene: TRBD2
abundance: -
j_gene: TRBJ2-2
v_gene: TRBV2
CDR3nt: TGTGCCAGCCTAGCGGGGGAATCCACCGGGGAGCTGTTTTTT
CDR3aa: CASLAGESTGELFF

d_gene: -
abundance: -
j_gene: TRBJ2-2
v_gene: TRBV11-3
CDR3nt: TGTGCCAGCAGCTCCTCCGGGGAGCTGTTTTTT
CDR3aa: CASSSSGELFF

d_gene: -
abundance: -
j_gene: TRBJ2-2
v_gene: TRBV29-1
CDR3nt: TGCAGCGTGAGCTTGAGTTTGACCGGGGAGCTGTTTTTT
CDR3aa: CSVSLSLTGELFF

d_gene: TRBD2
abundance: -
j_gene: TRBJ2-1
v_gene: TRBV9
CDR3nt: TGTGCCAGCAGCGTAGCCTTGGGGGGGATCTACAATGAGCAGTTCTTC
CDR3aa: CASSVALGGIYNEQFF

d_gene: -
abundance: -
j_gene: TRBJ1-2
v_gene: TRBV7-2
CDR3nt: TGTGCCAGCAGCATAGGGACAAACTATGGCTACACCTTC
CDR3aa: CASSIGTNYGYTF

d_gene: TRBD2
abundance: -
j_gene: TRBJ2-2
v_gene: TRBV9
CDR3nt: TGTGCCAGCAGGTTAGCGGGAGGTACCGGGGAGCTGTTTTTT
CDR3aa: CASRLAGGTGELFF

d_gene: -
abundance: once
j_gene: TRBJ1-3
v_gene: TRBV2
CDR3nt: TGTGCCAGCAGTGAGTTTGAGAACACCATATATTTT
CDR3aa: CASSEFENTIYF

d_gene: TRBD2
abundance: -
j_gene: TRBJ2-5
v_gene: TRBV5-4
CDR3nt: TGTGCCAGCAGACTGGGACTAGGGGAGACCCAGTACTTC
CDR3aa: CASRLGLGETQYF

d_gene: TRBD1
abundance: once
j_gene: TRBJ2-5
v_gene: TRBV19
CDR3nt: TGTGCCAGTAGTCCCCATGCAGGGGGCTTAGGGGAGACCCAGTACTTC
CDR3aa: CASSPHAGGLGETQYF

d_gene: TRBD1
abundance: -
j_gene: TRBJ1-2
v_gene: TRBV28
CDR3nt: TGTGCCAGCAGCCCCACAGGGGTCTATGGCTACACCTTC
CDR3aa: CASSPTGVYGYTF

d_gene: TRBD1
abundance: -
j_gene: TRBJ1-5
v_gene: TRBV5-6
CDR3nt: TGTGCCAGCAGCGGGGGACAGGGGTTTAATCAGCCCCAGCATTTT
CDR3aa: CASSGGQGFNQPQHF

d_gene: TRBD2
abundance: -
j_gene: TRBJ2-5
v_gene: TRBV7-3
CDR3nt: TGTGCCAGCAGCCAGACCCCTAGCGGGGAGTGGGAGACCCAGTACTTC
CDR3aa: CASSQTPSGEWETQYF

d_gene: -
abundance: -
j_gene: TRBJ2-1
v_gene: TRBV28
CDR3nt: TGTGCCAGCAGTGAACAGAGGGATGAGCAGTTCTTC
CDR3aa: CASSEQRDEQFF

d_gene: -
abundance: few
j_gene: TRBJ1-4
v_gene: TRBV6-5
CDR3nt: TGTGCCAGCAGTAACAGGGTGGAAAAACTGTTTTTT
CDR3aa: CASSNRVEKLFF

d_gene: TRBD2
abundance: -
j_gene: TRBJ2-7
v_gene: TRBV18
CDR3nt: TGTGCCAGCTCACCCGCCTCCCCGGCGGGAGGCTTAGGCGAGCAGTACTTC
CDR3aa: CASSPASPAGGLGEQYF

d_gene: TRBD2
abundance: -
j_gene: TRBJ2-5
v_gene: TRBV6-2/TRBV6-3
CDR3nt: TGTGCCAGCAGTTACCTCGGACTAGCCGAGACCCAGTACTTC
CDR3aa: CASSYLGLAETQYF

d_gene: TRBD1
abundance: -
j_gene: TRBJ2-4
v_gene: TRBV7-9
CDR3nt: TGTGCCAGCAGTTTTGGGACAGGGAACATTCAGTACTTC
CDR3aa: CASSFGTGNIQYF

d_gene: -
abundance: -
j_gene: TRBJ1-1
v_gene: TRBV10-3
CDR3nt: TGTGCCATCAGCGTCCAGCCTACCGGGACTGAAGCTTTCTTT
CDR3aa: CAISVQPTGTEAFF

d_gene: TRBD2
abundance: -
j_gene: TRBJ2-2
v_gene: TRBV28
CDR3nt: TGTGCCAAGATCGGGACTAAGGGCGGGGAGCTGTTTTTT
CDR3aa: CAKIGTKGGELFF

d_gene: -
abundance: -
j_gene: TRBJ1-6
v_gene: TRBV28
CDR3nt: TGTGCCAGCAGTCCCCCCGACTCAAAGCGTTCACCCCTCCACTTT
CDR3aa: CASSPPDSKRSPLHF

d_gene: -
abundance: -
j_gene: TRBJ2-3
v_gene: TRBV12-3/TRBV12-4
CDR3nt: TGTGCCAGCAGTTTTTTGCGCGAGGATACGCAGTATTTT
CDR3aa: CASSFLREDTQYF

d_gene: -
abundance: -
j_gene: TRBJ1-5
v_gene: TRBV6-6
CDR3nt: TGTGCCAGCAGTTACTACGAACTATATAGCAATCAGCCCCAGCATTTT
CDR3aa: CASSYYELYSNQPQHF

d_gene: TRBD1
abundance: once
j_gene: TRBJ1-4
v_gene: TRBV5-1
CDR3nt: TGCGCCAGCAGCAACGGACAGGCTTATGAAAAACTGTTTTTT
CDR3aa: CASSNGQAYEKLFF

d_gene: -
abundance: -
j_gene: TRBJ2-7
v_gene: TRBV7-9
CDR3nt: TGTGCCAGCAGCTTATCCCCAGACAGGCCCACCGAGCAGTACTTC
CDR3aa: CASSLSPDRPTEQYF

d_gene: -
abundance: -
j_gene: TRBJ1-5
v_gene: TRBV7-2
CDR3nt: TGTGCCAGCAGCACCTACAGTCAGCCCCAGCATTTT
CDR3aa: CASSTYSQPQHF

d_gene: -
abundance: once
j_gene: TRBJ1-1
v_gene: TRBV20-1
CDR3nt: TGCAGCTTATACATGAACACTGAAGCTTTCTTT
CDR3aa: CSLYMNTEAFF

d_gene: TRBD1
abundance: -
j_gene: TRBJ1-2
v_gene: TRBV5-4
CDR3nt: TGTGCCAGCAGCGGTGGGACAGGCAGAACTGGCTACTATGGCTACACCTTC
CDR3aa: CASSGGTGRTGYYGYTF

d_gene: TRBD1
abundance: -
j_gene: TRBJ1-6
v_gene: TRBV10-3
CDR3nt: TGTGCCATCAGGGGGCCCGGGACAGACTATAATTCACCCCTCCACTTT
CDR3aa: CAIRGPGTDYNSPLHF

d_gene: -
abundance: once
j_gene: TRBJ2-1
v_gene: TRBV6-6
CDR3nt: TGTGCCAGCAGTTACGCTAGGGGTGAGCAGTTCTTC
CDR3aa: CASSYARGEQFF

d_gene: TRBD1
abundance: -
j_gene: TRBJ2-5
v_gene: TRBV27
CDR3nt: TGTGCCAGCAGGGTCTCAGGGGGAGAGACCCAGTACTTC
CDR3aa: CASRVSGGETQYF

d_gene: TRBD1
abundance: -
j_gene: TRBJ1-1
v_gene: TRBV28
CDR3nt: TGTGCCAGCAGGCGGGACAGGGACACTGAAGCTTTCTTT
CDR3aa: CASRRDRDTEAFF

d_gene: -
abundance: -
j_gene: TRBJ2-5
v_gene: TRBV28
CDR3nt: TGTGCCAGCAGTTTTGGCTATCGGGGGACCCAGTACTTC
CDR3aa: CASSFGYRGTQYF

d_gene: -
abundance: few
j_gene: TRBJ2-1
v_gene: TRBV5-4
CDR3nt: TGTGCCAGCAGCCCGGACTGGGGTAGGGTGGATGAGCAGTTCTTC
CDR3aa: CASSPDWGRVDEQFF

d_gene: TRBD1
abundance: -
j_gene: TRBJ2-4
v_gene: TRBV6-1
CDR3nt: TGTGCCAGCAGTGAGGGACAGGGGCTAGCCAAAAACATTCAGTACTTC
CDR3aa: CASSEGQGLAKNIQYF

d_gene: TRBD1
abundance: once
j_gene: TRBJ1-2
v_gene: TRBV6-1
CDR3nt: TGTGCCAGCAGTGACAGACAGGGAGGTCTTGAAGGCTACACCTTC
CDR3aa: CASSDRQGGLEGYTF

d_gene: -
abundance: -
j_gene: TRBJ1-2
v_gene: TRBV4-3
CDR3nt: TGCGCCAGCAGCCAAGAGGCTGTGGGGGGTGGTGGCTACACCTTC
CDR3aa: CASSQEAVGGGGYTF

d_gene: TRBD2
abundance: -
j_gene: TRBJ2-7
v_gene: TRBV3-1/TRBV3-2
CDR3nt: TGTGCCAGCAGCCAAGACCTAGCGGGAGGCGAGCAGTACTTC
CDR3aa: CASSQDLAGGEQYF